Listed here is a single T cell receptor (beta chain). Its antigen is not yet known. CDR1 and CDR2, per the germline V gene, are SGHRS and YFSETQ. CDR3 length: 14 amino acids, cysteine to phenylalanine. The nucleotide record is missing. The sequencer listed for this sample is NextSeq 550. The Human TCR Profiling Kit (MiLaboratory) was used to prepare UMI-labeled 5' RACE TRB cDNA libraries. The full amount of extracted RNA was used for cDNA synthesis, and the full amount of resulting cDNA was used for PCR amplification. Libraries were prepared in parallel with an identical number of PCR cycles. In the authors' own workflow: MIGEC and MiXCR extracted about 53,000 +/- 10,000 unique UMI-labeled TRB cDNA molecules per library, requiring at least two reads per UMI. Each library averaged 40,000 +/- 10,000 functional in-frame TRB CDR3 nucleotide clonotypes without stop codons. After downsampling to 5000 UMI-labeled TRB molecules per sample, diversity metrics such as normalized Shannon-Wiener and Chao1 were calculated in VDJtools. Clonotype-size-weighted physicochemical properties of the central five CDR3 residues (interaction energy, strength, volume and Kidera factor 4) were computed in VDJtools. The reads went through TCRdb reprocessing, and each CDR3 protein sequence gets one entry with no DNA. For this entry, the V and J calls and clone size follow TCRdb and not the study's own pipeline. The sample table includes around 110,000 distinct CDR3 sequences. The ten largest clones capture 0.3% to 0.4% of the sample.

For each CD8+ T cell subset, flow sorting was done in triplicate, and 300,000 to 350,000 cells per subset went directly into RLT lysis buffer. To exclude memory contaminants, naive CD8+ T cells were stringently defined as CD45RO-CCR7+CD27+CD95-. Peripheral blood mononuclear cells were isolated from buffy coats using standard density gradient centrifugation. A FACSAria III was used to flow-sort naive CXCR3-negative and CXCR3-positive CD8+ T cells. An RNeasy Mini Kit was used to extract total RNA from the sorted cells. The data derive from a study of CXCR3-negative and CXCR3-positive naive CD8 T cells (dated by TCRdb to between 2018 and 2021). With respect to the entire study: In total, about 150 million TRB reads were obtained, which works out to roughly 1.5 +/- 0.3 million reads per library. The diversity and physicochemical repertoire analyses included more than ten donors pooled from two independent experiments. Naive subsets from 5 or 6 donors and memory cells from 3 donors were included in the TRBV-TRBJ cluster analysis.

Study-wide findings and limitations: Freshly isolated PBMCs were used for most assays because CXCR3 expression partially decreased after cryopreservation. Naive CXCR3-negative and CXCR3-positive cells from the same donor showed similar TRBV-TRBJ usage, whereas memory cells showed distinct patterns. TRB CDR3s from CXCR3-positive naive cells showed higher hydrophobicity (lower Kidera factor 4), lower energy, and higher strength and volume indices than CXCR3-negative naive cells. Both naive subsets had comparably high repertoire diversity, while memory CD8+ T cells had much lower repertoire diversity. Because surface CD5, which has been linked to self-reactivity in mice, was comparable between naive subsets, TCR interaction strength was also inferred from TRB CDR3 physicochemical properties.

The receptor chain draws on TRBV5-1 and TRBJ2-7; checking the TCRdb D call of TRBD1 is not possible without DNA. This TCR derives from a human donor in good health. Some clones in this sample may be carry-over from other donors' samples. What was sequenced was naive CXCR3+ CD8+ T cells from blood. This specimen's cell subset or site label, interpreted: CD45RO-CCR7+CD27+CD95- naive CD8+ T cells expressing CXCR3 (TNR3+). CDR3 sequence: CASSLGQGMYEQYF.